This TCR beta chain was recorded in a study of tumor-infiltrating lymphocytes in primary liver carcinoma. Total RNA and DNA came together from roughly 20-30 mg of bulk tissue without cell sorting. TCR beta cDNA was reverse-transcribed from approximately 0.45 ug of total RNA. The reaction used a constant-region primer and ProtoScript II reverse transcriptase. Libraries of TCR beta came from three nested multiplex PCR rounds with slightly modified ARM-PCR. It was with TRBV1-TRBV30 forward primers and a C-beta reverse primer that the first two PCR rounds were run, at 10 to 11 cycles each. MiXCR, run by TCRdb on the multiplex PCR reads, gives a single entry per CDR3 protein. The table has approximately 42,000 distinct CDR3 sequences, roughly 80% seen once; the top ten hold around 41%. Germline CDR1 and CDR2: LGHNA and YNFKEQ. The CDR3 loop spans 17 amino acids. About this clonotype itself: One end of the junction is discordant with germline, which a read error may explain.

The source is a young woman with primary liver carcinoma and hepatitis B virus infection. The sample was tumor-adjacent normal liver tissue. This chain connects TRBV4-2 to TRBJ2-7; TRBD1 matches 8 bases. The chain's CDR3 is CASNQLGPGQDIYEHYF. DNA for the CDR3: TGTGCCAGCAACCAACTGGGTCCGGGACAGGATATCTACGAGCACTACTTC.